The next 17 T cell receptor beta chains were all read from a single sample in a study of T cell responses to AZD1222 COVID-19 vaccine. Clones were read by immunoSEQ multiplex PCR, and TCRdb kept only the in-frame ones, dropping some. The sample consists of around 110,000 clones, 85% to 95% of them appearing once. The sample consisted of peripheral blood, taken on day 0 of AZD1222 vaccination. Receptors originate from an adult in good health.

The chain recombines TRBV2 with TRBJ1-2, with D possibly matching TRBD1 (5 bases). The CDR3 sequence is 14 residues long. CDR1 and CDR2 (germline): SNHLY, FYNNEI. V was cut by 6 bases and J by 0 bases, with 11 bases left in between. The CDR3 DNA sequence: TGTGCCAGCAGGGGGGAAGGCTCTAACTATGGCTACACCTTC. Translated: CASRGEGSNYGYTF.

This chain uses TRBV9 with TRBJ1-1; D not certain. Trimming removed 1 base at V and 2 bases at J, with 18 bases between. This CDR3 has 17 amino acids. Germline lookup yields CDR1 SGDLS and CDR2 YYNGEE. CDR3 in amino acids: CASSVLSVRSPNTEAFF. CDR3 sequence (DNA): TGTGCCAGCAGCGTACTTAGCGTGAGGTCACCTAACACTGAAGCTTTCTTT.

The chain couples TRBV7-3 to TRBJ2-5; a weak D match, TRBD1 (5 bases). CDR3 size: 18 residues. Germline lookup yields CDR1 SGHTA and CDR2 FQGTGA. V was trimmed by 3 bases and J by 3 bases, leaving 23 bases between them. The CDR3 DNA reads as TGTGCCAGCAGCTTGCAGGGAAGGCTCCGCGATACCAAAGAGACCCAGTACTTC. Amino acids: CASSLQGRLRDTKETQYF.

The chain is built from TRBV13 and TRBJ2-5; TRBD2 matches 9 bases. The CDR3 has 16 amino acids. V lost 4 bases to trimming and J lost 0 bases; unmatched junction nucleotides: 6. Germline V gives CDR1 PRHDT, CDR2 FYEKMQ (reference sequence). The CDR3 DNA sequence: TGTGCCAGCAGCTCCAGACTAGCGGCGTACCAAGAGACCCAGTACTTC. This translates into CASSSRLAAYQETQYF.

The chain uses TRBV19 and TRBJ2-1; no definite D call. The CDR3 contains 15 residues. V was cut by 3 bases and J by 1 base, with 10 bases left in between. CDR1 LNHDA and CDR2 SQIVND come from the germline V gene (reference sequence). In DNA, the CDR3 is TGTGCCAGTAGTATTATGGCGGAGTCCTACAATGAGCAGTTCTTC. Encoded protein: CASSIMAESYNEQFF. The variable domain in full, with the rest retrieved from reference TRBV19 and TRBJ2-1, is DGGITQSPKYLFRKEGQNVTLSCEQNLNHDAMYWYRQDPGQGLRLIYYSQIVNDFQKGDIAEGYSVSREKKESFPLTVTSAQKNPTAFYLCASSIMAESYNEQFFGPGTRLTVL.

The chain is built from TRBV5-1 and TRBJ1-5; no clear D gene. V shed 4 bases and J shed 3 bases, with 11 bases lying between them. Per the germline V gene, CDR1 is SGHRS and CDR2 is YFSETQ. The CDR3 has 14 amino acids. This CDR3 reads CASSPDTNNQPQHF. The CDR3 nucleotides read TGCGCCAGCAGCCCCGACACAAACAATCAGCCCCAGCATTTT.

This rearrangement joins TRBV4-1 to TRBJ2-1; 12 bases agree with TRBD2. Germline CDR1 MGHRA, CDR2 YSYEKL. This CDR3 spans 15 amino acids. V dropped 2 bases and J dropped 8; count of bases not matched to a gene: 4. In DNA form, the CDR3 reads TGCGCCAGCAGCCAACTAGCGGGAGGGGCGTATGAGCAGTTCTTC. This codes for CASSQLAGGAYEQFF.

This chain joins TRBV11-2 and TRBJ1-1; D remains unclear. CDR3 size: 13 residues. V lost 1 base and J lost 6, with 9 bases in between. Per germline, CDR1 SGHAT and CDR2 FQNNGV. Here the CDR3 reads CASSLGLGAEAFF. The CDR3 coding sequence is TGTGCCAGCAGCTTAGGACTCGGGGCTGAAGCTTTCTTT.

The chain couples TRBV4-1 to TRBJ1-1; D is unclear. Germline V gives CDR1 MGHRA, CDR2 YSYEKL. The CDR3 consists of 14 residues. Trimming removed 3 bases at V and 4 bases at J, with 12 bases between. DNA for the CDR3: TGCGCCAGCAGCCAGCTGTATGTCCGCACTGAAGCTTTCTTT. As protein: CASSQLYVRTEAFF.

The chain carries TRBV12-5 and TRBJ2-3; unclear D gene. Germline lookup yields CDR1 LGHNT and CDR2 FRNRAP. CDR3 length equals 13 residues. Trimming shortened V by 1 base and J by 4 bases, and 6 bases separated the two germline ends. CDR3 protein: CASGLGAADTQYF. As DNA, the CDR3 is TGTGCTAGTGGTTTGGGTGCAGCAGATACGCAGTATTTT. The full variable domain, completed using reference TRBV12-5 and TRBJ2-3, is DARVTQTPRHKVTEMGQEVTMRCQPILGHNTVFWYRQTMMQGLELLAYFRNRAPLDDSGMPKDRFSAEMPDATLATLKIQPSEPRDSAVYFCASGLGAADTQYFGPGTRLTVL.

The rearrangement links TRBV11-3 to TRBJ2-7; TRBD2 agrees at 8 bases. The germline gives CDR1 SGHNT, CDR2 YENEEA. This CDR3 is built from 15 residues. With V trimmed by 5 bases and J by 1 base, 7 bases remained unmatched. The CDR3: CASSPGSGDSYEQYF. CDR3 bases: TGTGCCAGCAGCCCTGGTAGCGGGGATTCCTACGAGCAGTACTTC.

The CDR3, as DNA: TGCAGCGTTGAAGTAAACACTGAAGCTTTCTTT. Protein product: CSVEVNTEAFF. The genes are TRBV29-1 and TRBJ1-1; unclear D gene. V gave up 1 base and J gave up 2 bases, with 2 bases separating them. The length of the CDR3 is 11 residues. Germline V CDR1 and CDR2: SQVTM, ANQGSEA. Full variable domain (remainder filled in from reference TRBV29-1 and TRBJ1-1): SAVISQKPSRDICQRGTSLTIQCQVDSQVTMMFWYRQQPGQSLTLIATANQGSEATYESGFVIDKFPISRPNLTFSTLTVSNMSPEDSSIYLCSVEVNTEAFFGQGTRLTVV.

The V gene is TRBV27, the J gene TRBJ2-7; possibly TRBD1 or TRBD2 for D (5 bases each). CDR1 and CDR2 from the germline V gene are MNHEY and SMNVEV (reference sequence). This CDR3 spans 14 amino acids. Trimming pared 4 bases from V and 6 bases from J, leaving 16 bases between. The CDR3 region is CASSWTGTISEQYF. For the CDR3, the DNA is TGTGCCAGCAGTTGGACCGGGACCATCTCCGAGCAGTACTTC.

J is TRBJ1-2 and V is TRBV6-6; no definite D call. Germline-derived CDR1 and CDR2 are MNHNY and SVGAGI (reference sequence). Trimming shortened V by 2 bases and J by 4 bases, and 8 bases separated the two germline ends. This CDR3 is built from 13 residues. The DNA of the CDR3 is TGTGCCAGCAGTTACGGCTCCGGCTATGGCTACACCTTC. Protein sequence: CASSYGSGYGYTF.

CDR3 protein: CASSPGPSIYGYTF. CDR3 sequence (DNA): TGTGCCAGCAGCCCTGGGCCGTCAATTTATGGCTACACCTTC. The chain recombines TRBV11-2 with TRBJ1-2; D is uncertain. The germline V gene encodes CDR1 SGHAT and CDR2 FQNNGV. The CDR3 spans 14 residues. V was cut by 5 bases and J by 5 bases, with 15 bases left in between.

The chain has TRBV30 and TRBJ1-1; the match to TRBD1 covers 8 bases. The ends lost 7 bases at V and 0 bases at J; junction bases unmatched: 7. This CDR3 region has 14 residues. Germline CDR1 is GTSNPN and CDR2 is SVGIG (reference sequence). In DNA, the CDR3 is TGTGCCTCAATTCAGGACAGGGTGAACACTGAAGCTTTCTTT. Translation gives CASIQDRVNTEAFF.

The V gene is TRBV29-1, the J gene TRBJ1-1; D not certain. The germline V gene encodes CDR1 SQVTM and CDR2 ANQGSEA. V was trimmed by 5 bases and J by 0 bases, leaving 7 bases between them. This CDR3 is built from 12 residues. The CDR3 spells CSVRPLNTEAFF. The CDR3 nucleotides read TGCAGCGTTCGACCCCTGAACACTGAAGCTTTCTTT.